The source of this T cell receptor beta chain is a study of cytomegalovirus exposure and HLA in healthy donors. Note on this clone: One end of the junction varies from germline; a read error may be responsible. The sample contains more than one DNA sequence encoding this CDR3.

Primers included in the PCR were 60 Vbeta and 13 Jbeta primers. The table came from immunoSEQ multiplex PCR; TCRdb's copy has only in-frame clones and leaves some out. The data show approximately 170,000 clones, 60% to 80% seen once. The germline V gene encodes CDR1 SSHAT and CDR2 FNYEAQ (reference sequence). The CDR3 is made up of 15 amino acids. The receptor was isolated from a woman aged 18-29 years in good health and CMV-seronegative. V usage is TRBV7-7 and J usage is TRBJ2-2, with TRBD1 matching over 9 bases. Specimen: PBMCs. CDR3 bases: TGTGCTAGCAGCCCGGGACAGGGAAACACCGGGGAGCTGTTTTTT. It is translated as CASSPGQGNTGELFF. Using reference TRBV7-7 and TRBJ2-2 for the parts outside the CDR3, the full variable domain is GAGVSQSPRYKVTKRGQDVTLRCDPISSHATLYWYQQALGQGPEFLTYFNYEAQPDKSGLPSDRFSAERPEGSISTLTIQRTEQRDSAMYRCASSPGQGNTGELFFGEGSRLTVL.